This T cell receptor beta chain emerged from a study of low-dose radiotherapy and immunotherapy resistance in tumors. Trimming removed 5 bases from V and 0 bases from J, with 10 bases in between. The CDR3 extends over 15 amino acids. CDR1 is SGHTA and CDR2 is FQGTGA in the germline V gene. The time point was: after trial treatment. The treatment: LDRT plus nivolumab, ipilimumab, low-dose cyclophosphamide and aspirin (RACIN trial). A constant-region primer paired with the V-primer adapter amplified TCRs over roughly 18 PCR cycles. The mRNA that was isolated underwent amplification by in vitro transcription. TCRdb passed the reads through MiXCR, listing each CDR3 protein once. This repertoire shows around 57,000 distinct CDR3 sequences, 33% found once; its top ten account for roughly 8%.

The TCR originated in a male donor with rectosigmoid adenocarcinoma. The chain employs TRBV7-3 and TRBJ2-2; no firm D call. The sample in question was PBMCs, obtained after low-dose radiotherapy plus immunotherapy. The CDR3: CASSLALANTGELFF. Here the CDR3 DNA reads TGTGCCAGCAGCCTTGCACTCGCGAACACCGGGGAGCTGTTTTTT.